Detailed here is one T cell receptor (beta chain). J gave up 11 bases and V 2 bases, and 19 bases lay outside the gene matches. Germline loops: CDR1 SGHTA, CDR2 FQGNSA. This CDR3 has 18 residues. TCRdb itself ran the PCR reads through MiXCR, one entry per CDR3 protein. This sample has roughly 11,000 distinct CDR3 sequences, with over 25% found just once. This record comes from a study of immune characterization of retroperitoneal liposarcoma. The TCR comes from a female donor with retroperitoneal liposarcoma. The chain is built from TRBV7-2 and TRBJ2-3, with 10 nucleotides matching TRBD2. The sequenced sample consisted of tumor tissue. CDR3 sequence: CASSLTSSGSSYSYEQYF. CDR3 nucleotides: TGTGCCAGCAGCTTAACTTCTAGCGGGAGTTCCTACTCCTACGAGCAGTATTTT.